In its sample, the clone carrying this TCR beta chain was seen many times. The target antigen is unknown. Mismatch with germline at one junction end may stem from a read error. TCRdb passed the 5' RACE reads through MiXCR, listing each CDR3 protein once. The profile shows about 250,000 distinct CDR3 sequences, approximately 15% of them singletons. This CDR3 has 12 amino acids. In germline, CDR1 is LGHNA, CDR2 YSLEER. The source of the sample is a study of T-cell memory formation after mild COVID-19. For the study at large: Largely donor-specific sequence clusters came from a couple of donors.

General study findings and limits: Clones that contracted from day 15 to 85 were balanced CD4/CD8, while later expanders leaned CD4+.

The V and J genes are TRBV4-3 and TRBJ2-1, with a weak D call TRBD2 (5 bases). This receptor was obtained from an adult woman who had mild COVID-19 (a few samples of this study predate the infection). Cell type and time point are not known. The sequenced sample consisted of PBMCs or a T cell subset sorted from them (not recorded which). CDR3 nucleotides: TGCGCCAGCAGCCAGGGTTCTAGCCGGCTGATCTTC. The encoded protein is CASSQGSSRLIF.